Shown below are 6 T cell receptor beta chains from a single sample sequenced in a study of T-cell reconstitution after alpha-beta-depleted transplantation in children. Unique molecular identifiers were used to barcode this TCRbeta library. TCRdb recomputed calls from the PCR reads with MiXCR, one row per CDR3 protein. The sample comprises about 280,000 distinct CDR3 sequences, 11% of which are singletons, and 23% rests with the top ten. The sequenced sample was peripheral blood, obtained 180 days after TCRalphabeta/CD19-depleted stem cell transplant. All receptors come from a male patient aged 2 to 9 who had a stem cell transplant for chronic granulomatous disease, so the T cells may come from the graft donor.

In its sample, this clonotype was seen many times. The gene calls are TRBV4-3 and TRBJ2-3; D perhaps matches TRBD2 (6 bases). CDR1 and CDR2 (germline): LGHNA, YSLEER. The CDR3 consists of 15 residues. Trimming removed 0 bases at V and 4 bases at J, with 11 bases between. CDR3 bases: TGCGCCAGCAGCCAAGATAGGGGAGGCCCAGATACGCAGTATTTT. It specifies CASSQDRGGPDTQYF.

This clonotype was observed a few times. The chain combines TRBV19 with TRBJ2-3; 11 nucleotides agree with TRBD1. This CDR3 region has 18 residues. Germline V gives CDR1 LNHDA, CDR2 SQIVND (reference sequence). The V segment lost 5 bases and the J segment 3 bases; nucleotides outside the gene matches: 13. CDR3 DNA sequence: TGTGCCAGTAGTCCTTCCCCGTGGACAGGGGGCTGGACAGATACGCAGTATTTT. Translated, it gives CASSPSPWTGGWTDTQYF.

This clonotype was found a few times. This chain uses TRBV24-1 with TRBJ2-1; D gene uncertain. Germline V CDR1 and CDR2: KGHDR, SFDVKD. V dropped 4 bases and J dropped 7 bases, with 10 bases sitting between them. The CDR3 runs to 13 residues. As DNA, the CDR3 is TGTGCCACCAGTGACGCAACCAGAAATGAGCAGTTCTTC. This gives the protein CATSDATRNEQFF.

This clonotype was observed many times. The chain has TRBV20-1 and TRBJ1-5, with 7 bases fitting TRBD1. The CDR3 sequence is 13 residues long. V dropped 6 bases and J dropped 6; count of bases not matched to a gene: 8. Germline V gene data show CDR1 as DFQATT and CDR2 as SNEGSKA (reference sequence). The CDR3 spells CSASTGNGQPQHF. The CDR3 DNA reads as TGCAGTGCCTCGACAGGGAACGGTCAGCCCCAGCATTTT.

This clonotype was observed many times. This chain links TRBV12-3 or TRBV12-4 with TRBJ2-2; D unresolved. Trimming removed 1 base from V and 1 base from J, with 4 bases in between. The CDR3 is 14 residues long. As DNA, the CDR3 is TGTGCCAGCAGTTTAGTAGTGAACACCGGGGAGCTGTTTTTT. This encodes CASSLVVNTGELFF.

The table lists this clonotype with many counts. The rearrangement uses TRBV10-3 and TRBJ1-5, with 8 bases fitting TRBD1. The CDR3 consists of 15 residues. Germline-derived CDR1 and CDR2 are ENHRY and SYGVKD. Germline trimming cut 6 bases from V and 3 bases from J; bases unmatched to any gene: 7. The CDR3 loop is CAISPRTGFNQPQHF. The DNA of the CDR3 is TGTGCCATCAGCCCAAGGACAGGGTTCAATCAGCCCCAGCATTTT.